One T cell receptor (beta chain) is described in this entry. Antigen specificity is unknown. Measured with immunoSEQ multiplex PCR; TCRdb has only the in-frame clones, and not every one. The repertoire consists of approximately 46,000 clones, with 95% occurring once and the leading ten covering approximately 0.17%. The data belong to a study of human thymus T cells. Study-wide results and caveats: It looked as if thymic and blood repertoires used V and J genes in a biased way.

The CDR3 spans 14 residues. V was cut by 6 bases and J by 8 bases, with 17 bases left in between. CDR1 and CDR2 (germline): MDHEN, SYDVKM. Among the donors, all were healthy Finnish infants having corrective surgery for congenital heart defects. Only four of the eight donors provided a roughly 0.45-1 mL blood sample. Genomic DNA was extracted from every available blood leukocyte. V usage is TRBV28 and J usage is TRBJ2-1; D perhaps matches TRBD2 (5 bases). This sequence was found in a girl under three years old with a congenital heart defect but otherwise immunologically healthy. The sample was blood. The CDR3 is CASSRTAVRDEQFF. CDR3 in DNA: TGTGCCAGCAGCCGCACGGCGGTGAGGGATGAGCAGTTCTTC.